The 26 T cell receptor beta chains reported below all come from one sample, sequenced in a study of metastatic and nonmetastatic thyroid tumors. TCRdb reprocessed the PCR reads using MiXCR. The table lists some 86,000 clones, approximately 12% of them singletons. Nobody among the patients had been given any treatment before thyroid surgery. Sequenced material: tumor tissue. The receptors come from a female donor with papillary thyroid cancer or a benign thyroid nodule (not recorded which). Some clones in this sample may be carry-over from other donors' samples.

This clone was recorded at least ten times. This chain connects TRBV6-5 to TRBJ1-6; no reliable D call. Germline V gene lookup returns CDR1 MNHEY and CDR2 SVGAGI. CDR3 size: 13 residues. Trimming cost V 2 bases and J 8 bases, with 7 bases left between them. The CDR3 here is CASSYVEDSPLHF. The CDR3 coding sequence is TGTGCCAGCAGTTACGTAGAGGATTCACCCCTCCACTTT.

This clone was seen a handful of times. A much bigger clone sits one base away, suggesting this may be a read error. Other nucleotide sequences from this sample produce the same CDR3. This CDR3 is CASSWTLDGYTF. The CDR3 coding sequence is TGTGCCAGCAGTTGGACCTTGGATGGCTACACCTTC. The V gene is TRBV28, the J gene TRBJ1-2; D is unclear. The CDR3 totals 12 residues. Per germline, CDR1 MDHEN and CDR2 SYDVKM. The V gene lost 4 bases and the J gene lost 6 bases, with 9 bases spanning the gap.

This clone was counted at least ten times. The genes are TRBV5-1 and TRBJ2-7; D could derive from TRBD1 or TRBD2 (6 bases each). With 5 bases removed from V and 0 bases from J, the gap between germline ends came to 18 bases. The CDR3 covers 16 residues. Germline V gene sequence: CDR1 SGHRS, CDR2 YFSETQ. The CDR3 sequence is CASRAGGLRSSYEQYF. The CDR3 DNA reads TGCGCCAGCAGGGCCGGGGGCCTGAGAAGCTCCTACGAGCAGTACTTC.

Many counts were recorded for this clone. V usage is TRBV27 and J usage is TRBJ2-7, with 8 positions matching TRBD1. CDR1 MNHEY and CDR2 SMNVEV come from the germline V gene (reference sequence). This CDR3 comprises 14 residues. V trimming: 4 bases; J trimming: 3 bases; junction bases outside the gene matches: 5. DNA of the CDR3: TGTGCCAGCAGTTCGACAGGGGATCTCTACGAGCAGTACTTC. Its translation is CASSSTGDLYEQYF.

In its sample, this clone was seen many times. The chain couples TRBV24-1 to TRBJ2-5; D uncertain. Germline V gene lookup returns CDR1 KGHDR and CDR2 SFDVKD. V was trimmed by 0 bases and J by 2 bases, leaving 9 bases between them. This CDR3 has 15 amino acids. The DNA of the CDR3 is TGTGCCACCAGTGATTTGGGTTACGGGCAAGAGACCCAGTACTTC. Its translation: CATSDLGYGQETQYF.

The chain links TRBV5-1 to TRBJ2-7; 9 bases map to TRBD1. Germline values: CDR1 SGHRS, CDR2 YFSETQ. The V gene end was trimmed by 4 bases and the J gene end by 5 bases; junction bases not matched to a gene: 4. CDR3 size: 13 residues. CDR3 amino acids: CASSPGTGNEQYF. As DNA, the CDR3 is TGCGCCAGCAGCCCCGGGACAGGGAACGAGCAGTACTTC.

The table lists this clone with many counts. This chain uses TRBV6-1 with TRBJ1-1; possible D gene TRBD1, 5 bases. Germline CDR1 MNHNS, CDR2 SASEGT. The CDR3 is made up of 13 amino acids. Trimming left V 7 bases short and J 1 base short, with 10 bases between. Here the CDR3 DNA reads TGTGCCAGCAATGCAGGGTCGAACACTGAAGCTTTCTTT. Its protein is CASNAGSNTEAFF.

This clone was seen more than once but under ten times. Being one base from a much bigger clone, this may be a read error. This chain joins TRBV9 and TRBJ2-7; D perhaps matches TRBD2 (5 bases). V gave up 0 bases and J gave up 6 bases, with 10 bases separating them. CDR1 and CDR2 from the germline V gene are SGDLS and YYNGEE. The CDR3 sequence is 13 residues long. The CDR3 region is CASSVDNEGEQYF. CDR3 coding DNA: TGTGCCAGCAGCGTAGATAACGAGGGCGAGCAGTACTTC.

This clone appeared many times. The J gene is TRBJ1-2, the V gene TRBV5-1; D ambiguous. Germline CDR1 is SGHRS and CDR2 is YFSETQ. The CDR3 is 13 residues long. Trimming cost V 0 bases and J 6 bases, with 9 bases left between them. As DNA, the CDR3 is TGCGCCAGCAGCTTGGAAGGGAAGCATGGCTACACCTTC. Protein product: CASSLEGKHGYTF. Full variable domain (missing parts from reference TRBV5-1 and TRBJ1-2): KAGVTQTPRYLIKTRGQQVTLSCSPISGHRSVSWYQQTPGQGLQFLFEYFSETQRNKGNFPGRFSGRQFSNSRSEMNVSTLELGDSALYLCASSLEGKHGYTFGSGTRLTVV.

This clone was found many times. The chain is built from TRBV7-8 and TRBJ2-7; tentative D call: TRBD1 (5 bases). The V gene's germline CDR1 is SGHVS and CDR2 FQNEAQ. Trimming shortened V by 5 bases and J by 7 bases, and 18 bases separated the two germline ends. CDR3 length equals 14 residues. The CDR3 reads CASSRRAQGGEQYF. CDR3 sequence (DNA): TGTGCCAGCAGCCGCAGGGCCCAGGGTGGAGAGCAGTACTTC.

This clone turned up a few times. A much larger clone lies one base from this, so it may be a read error. The CDR3 ends on some other residue instead of the conserved phenylalanine or tryptophan, so this is likely a read error. V is TRBV5-6 and J is TRBJ1-2; TRBD1 aligns across 8 bases. This CDR3 spans 16 amino acids. Germline assignment: CDR1 SGHDT and CDR2 YYEEEE. V was clipped by 2 bases and J by 3 bases; unmatched bases: 9. CDR3 nucleotide sequence: TGTGCCAGCAGCTTCTCTACTTGGACAGGGCACTATGGCTACACCCTC. Translation gives CASSFSTWTGHYGYTL.

The chain recombines TRBV5-1 with TRBJ2-2; D remains ambiguous. V was shortened by 5 bases and J by 4 bases, with 9 bases between the two germline ends. The CDR3 consists of 13 residues. The germline gives CDR1 SGHRS, CDR2 YFSETQ. The chain's CDR3 is CASSWSPTGELFF. DNA of the CDR3: TGCGCCAGCAGTTGGTCCCCCACCGGGGAGCTGTTTTTT.

In this sample, this clone turned up a few times. Since a much larger clone is just one base distant, this may be a read error. V is TRBV10-3 and J is TRBJ1-6; 7 bases agree with TRBD1. Germline trimming cut 7 bases from V and 6 bases from J; bases unmatched to any gene: 15. Germline CDR1 reads ENHRY; CDR2 reads SYGVKD. CDR3 length equals 17 residues. In DNA form, the CDR3 reads TGTGCCATCATTCCAAGACAGGGTCAGAGGGGTAATTCACCCCTCCACTTT. It codes for CAIIPRQGQRGNSPLHF.

This clone was seen many times. The chain links TRBV5-1 to TRBJ1-3, with TRBD1 matching over 7 bases. CDR1 and CDR2 (germline): SGHRS, YFSETQ. J was trimmed by 3 bases and V by 2 bases; bases with no gene match: 5. The CDR3 spans 15 residues. CDR3 amino acids: CASSLRGLRGNTIYF. The CDR3 DNA reads TGCGCCAGCAGCTTAAGGGGGCTACGTGGAAACACCATATATTTT.

The V call is TRBV5-1, the J call TRBJ2-7; D gene unclear. The CDR3 length is 16 residues. V shed 2 bases and J shed 4 bases, with 19 bases lying between them. Per germline, CDR1 SGHRS and CDR2 YFSETQ. The CDR3 spells CASSFGPATGRYEQYF. The CDR3 DNA follows: TGCGCCAGCAGCTTTGGTCCTGCGACGGGCCGGTACGAGCAGTACTTC.

This clone was recorded many times. V usage is TRBV30 and J usage is TRBJ2-1; maybe TRBD2 (7 bases). Germline CDR1 GTSNPN, CDR2 SVGIG (reference sequence). This CDR3 has 14 residues. Trimming took off 7 bases at V and 4 bases at J, with 17 bases between the two ends. The DNA of the CDR3 is TGTGCCTCTGGGGAGGGGAGGGGGTACAATGAGCAGTTCTTC. Its protein product is CASGEGRGYNEQFF.

This clone was picked up many times. The same CDR3 also results from other DNA sequences found in this sample. The chain carries TRBV20-1 and TRBJ2-7; unclear D gene. The germline V gene has CDR1 DFQATT and CDR2 SNEGSKA (reference sequence). There are 10 residues in the CDR3. With 7 bases removed from V and 6 bases from J, the gap between germline ends came to 10 bases. The CDR3 DNA reads TGCAGTGTGGGGTTGGTCGAGCAGTACTTC. It is translated as CSVGLVEQYF.

On this clone itself: A single base separates this from a much larger clone, so it may be a read error. V is TRBV2 and J is TRBJ2-1, with D possibly TRBD1 on 6 matching bases. The germline gives CDR1 SNHLY, CDR2 FYNNEI. Trimming left V 0 bases short and J 3 bases short, with 15 bases between. There are 17 residues in the CDR3. In DNA form, the CDR3 reads TGTGCCAGCAGTGAAGCGGACAGAAACTTTCACTACAATGAGCAGTTCTTC. This translates into CASSEADRNFHYNEQFF. The entire variable domain, with the rest obtained from reference TRBV2 and TRBJ2-1, is as follows: EPEVTQTPSHQVTQMGQEVILRCVPISNHLYFYWYRQILGQKVEFLVSFYNNEISEKSEIFDDQFSVERPDGSNFTLKIRSTKLEDSAMYFCASSEADRNFHYNEQFFGPGTRLTVL.

There are many counts of this clone. This chain joins TRBV12-3 or TRBV12-4 and TRBJ1-2, with 7 positions matching TRBD1. Trimming took 2 bases from V and 4 from J; bases not matched to a gene: 7. The CDR3 spans 15 residues. CDR3 region: CASSLTGDSPYGYTF. CDR3 nucleotide sequence: TGTGCCAGCAGTTTAACAGGGGATAGTCCCTATGGCTACACCTTC.

Many counts were recorded for this clone. The CDR3 sequence: CASSVPGLAGGYEQYF. In DNA form, the CDR3 reads TGTGCCAGCAGCGTTCCCGGACTAGCGGGAGGCTACGAGCAGTACTTC. The chain recombines TRBV5-5 with TRBJ2-7, with 14 bases aligning to TRBD2. CDR1 is SGHKS and CDR2 is YYEKEE in the germline V gene (reference sequence). Trimming cost V 4 bases and J 3 bases; bases outside gene matches: 6. The CDR3 length is 16 residues.

Of note for this clone: A much larger clone differs from this one at a single base, so this may be a read error. This chain connects TRBV4-2 to TRBJ1-4, with a tentative D call TRBD1 (5 bases). The CDR3 spans 16 residues. Germline CDR1 is LGHNA and CDR2 is YNFKEQ. CDR3 sequence reads: CVSSQEVPERGEKLFF. The CDR3 DNA reads as TGTGTCAGCAGCCAAGAAGTTCCCGAGAGGGGTGAAAAACTGTTTTTT.

This clone was counted at least ten times. The chain employs TRBV20-1 and TRBJ1-5; 8 nucleotides line up with TRBD1. Trimming cost V 8 bases and J 4 bases; bases outside gene matches: 4. Germline CDR1 is DFQATT and CDR2 is SNEGSKA (reference sequence). The CDR3 totals 12 residues. The CDR3 DNA reads TGCAGTCCGGGACAGGCTAATCAGCCCCAGCATTTT. This codes for CSPGQANQPQHF.

With regard to this clone: One junction end does not reproduce the germline sequence, and a read error may be involved. V and J are TRBV28 and TRBJ1-1; possible D gene TRBD1, 5 bases. CDR3 size: 13 residues. Germline-derived CDR1 and CDR2 are MDHEN and SYDVKM. In DNA form, the CDR3 reads TGTGCCAGCGGTTTATGTGTGGGACCTGAAGCTTTCTTT. Encoded protein: CASGLCVGPEAFF.

This clone was counted ten times or more. This chain links TRBV5-6 with TRBJ2-7; 9 bases agree with TRBD2. Trimming at V came to 9 bases and at J to 6 bases, leaving 7 bases not matched to a gene. Germline V gene lookup returns CDR1 SGHDT and CDR2 YYEEEE. The CDR3 runs to 12 residues. CDR3 amino acids: CATRAGGGEQYF. As DNA, the CDR3 is TGTGCCACCCGAGCGGGAGGAGGCGAGCAGTACTTC.

This clone was detected only a few times. This sequence may be a read error, since a much larger clone differs from it by one base. The chain recombines TRBV20-1 with TRBJ2-1; the match to TRBD1 covers 8 bases. Per germline, CDR1 DFQATT and CDR2 SNEGSKA (reference sequence). J lost 3 bases, V lost 2 bases, and 9 bases had no gene match. This CDR3 has 16 residues. CDR3 loop: CSARYPTGGYYNEQFF. DNA of the CDR3: TGCAGTGCTAGATATCCAACAGGGGGGTACTACAATGAGCAGTTCTTC.

This clone was seen ten or more times. This chain uses TRBV6-2 or TRBV6-3 with TRBJ1-6, with 9 positions matching TRBD1. Germline V gene data show CDR1 as MNHEY and CDR2 as SVGEGT. With 2 bases clipped from V and 11 bases from J, the junction kept 7 bases outside the gene matches. CDR3 length: 15 amino acids. DNA for the CDR3: TGTGCCAGCAGTTACACCGGACAGGGGAACCCACCCCTCCACTTT. Protein product: CASSYTGQGNPPLHF.